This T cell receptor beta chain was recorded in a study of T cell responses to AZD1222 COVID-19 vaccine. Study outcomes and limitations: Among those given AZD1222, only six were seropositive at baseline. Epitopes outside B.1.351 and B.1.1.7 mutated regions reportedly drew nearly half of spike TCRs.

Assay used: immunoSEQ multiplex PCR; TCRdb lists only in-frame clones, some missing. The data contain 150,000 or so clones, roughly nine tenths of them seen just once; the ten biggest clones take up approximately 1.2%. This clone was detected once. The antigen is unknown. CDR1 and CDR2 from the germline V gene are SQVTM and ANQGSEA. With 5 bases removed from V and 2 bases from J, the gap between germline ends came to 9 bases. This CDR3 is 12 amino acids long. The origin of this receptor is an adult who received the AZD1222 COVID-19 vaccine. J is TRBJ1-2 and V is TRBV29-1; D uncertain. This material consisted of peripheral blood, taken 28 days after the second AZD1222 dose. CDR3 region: CSVRAENYGYTF. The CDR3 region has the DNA TGCAGCGTTCGGGCGGAGAACTATGGCTACACCTTC.